One sample yielded the 27 T cell receptor beta chains listed below, sequenced in a study of T cell repertoires in cytomegalovirus infection. TCRdb reprocessed the reads via MiXCR and lists one record per CDR3 protein. The data show roughly 300,000 distinct CDR3 sequences, more than 8% seen once. Sequenced: PBMCs. These TCRs come from a human donor in good health (CMV status not recorded). Some clones in this sample may be carry-over from other donors' samples.

This sequence joins TRBV6-2 or TRBV6-3 and TRBJ2-7; D gene ambiguous. The V gene's germline CDR1 is MNHEY and CDR2 SVGEGT. This CDR3 spans 13 amino acids. Trimming removed 8 bases from V and 2 bases from J, with 13 bases in between. CDR3 DNA sequence: TGTGCCAGCGGAGAGGTAGACACCTACGAGCAGTACTTC. Amino acid sequence: CASGEVDTYEQYF.

Ten or more counts support this clonotype. CDR3 loop: CASSPLAGNTYEQYF. DNA of the CDR3: TGTGCCAGCAGCCCGCTAGCGGGGAATACCTACGAGCAGTACTTC. The chain joins TRBV7-8 to TRBJ2-7, with TRBD2 matching over 9 bases. The germline gives CDR1 SGHVS, CDR2 FQNEAQ. The CDR3 runs 15 residues. V gave up 5 bases and J gave up 2 bases; unmatched junction bases: 7. Variable domain in full (rest from reference TRBV7-8 and TRBJ2-7): GAGVSQSPRYKVAKRGQDVALRCDPISGHVSLFWYQQALGQGPEFLTYFQNEAQLDKSGLPSDRFFAERPEGSVSTLKIQRTQQEDSAVYLCASSPLAGNTYEQYFGPGTRLTVT.

V gene TRBV10-2 combines with J gene TRBJ2-1; 8 bases fit TRBD1. V shed 4 bases, J shed 8 bases, and the junction held 16 bases outside the gene matches. The germline CDR1 and CDR2 sequences are WSHSY and SAAADI. CDR3 size: 17 residues. The CDR3 here is CASSVGVRTGTRDEQFF. CDR3 nucleotide sequence: TGCGCCAGCAGTGTGGGGGTAAGGACAGGGACGAGGGATGAGCAGTTCTTC.

This clonotype was detected many times. The rearrangement uses TRBV28 and TRBJ2-1, with 11 bases lining up with TRBD1. Looked up from germline, CDR1 is MDHEN and CDR2 is SYDVKM. CDR3 size: 16 residues. Trimming cost V 6 bases and J 4 bases; bases outside gene matches: 8. The CDR3 loop is CASRLPGTGGYNEQFF. The CDR3 nucleotides read TGTGCCAGCAGGCTCCCCGGGACAGGGGGTTACAATGAGCAGTTCTTC.

This clonotype appeared many times. V is TRBV11-2 and J is TRBJ2-4; possible D gene TRBD1, 6 bases. Germline CDR1 reads SGHAT; CDR2 reads FQNNGV. Trimming shortened V by 5 bases and J by 0 bases, and 14 bases separated the two germline ends. The CDR3 is 16 residues long. In DNA form, the CDR3 reads TGTGCCAGCAGCCCACCAAGGGGGATAGCCAAAAACATTCAGTACTTC. This translates into CASSPPRGIAKNIQYF.

This clonotype has just a few counts. The chain has TRBV12-3 or TRBV12-4 and TRBJ1-2, with TRBD1 as a possible D gene (5 bases). The CDR3 is made up of 15 amino acids. The V end was cut by 1 base, the J end by 7 bases, with 16 bases between. CDR3 amino acids: CASSLEGSRSTGYTF. The CDR3 bases are TGTGCCAGCAGTTTAGAGGGGTCACGCTCAACTGGCTACACCTTC.

This clonotype was counted between two and nine times. The chain employs TRBV28 and TRBJ1-5; no reliable D call. The germline V and J ends were trimmed by 2 bases and 4 bases, with 9 bases remaining between them. The CDR3 length is 14 residues. CDR1 and CDR2 from the germline V gene are MDHEN and SYDVKM. The CDR3 sequence is CASSLGVKNQPQHF. In DNA form, the CDR3 reads TGTGCCAGCAGTTTAGGGGTGAAGAATCAGCCCCAGCATTTT.

This chain connects TRBV4-1 to TRBJ1-1; D not resolved. The CDR3 sequence is 16 residues long. The V gene's germline CDR1 is MGHRA and CDR2 YSYEKL. Trimming cost V 2 bases and J 0 bases, with 13 bases left between them. CDR3: CASSQTWSAMNTEAFF. The CDR3 bases are TGCGCCAGCAGCCAAACGTGGTCAGCGATGAACACTGAAGCTTTCTTT.

About this clonotype itself: A much larger clone lies one base from this, so it may be a read error. The rearrangement joins TRBV6-2 or TRBV6-3 to TRBJ1-2; D gene uncertain. Germline values: CDR1 MNHEY, CDR2 SVGEGT. The length of the CDR3 is 11 residues. CDR3 in DNA: TGTGCCAGCAGTTACCAGTCGAGCTACCCCTTC. Residues: CASSYQSSYPF.

There are many counts of this clonotype. This chain uses TRBV5-1 with TRBJ2-2; 11 bases are shared with TRBD2. The CDR3 loop spans 15 amino acids. Per germline, CDR1 SGHRS and CDR2 YFSETQ. V lost 6 bases to trimming and J lost 5 bases; unmatched junction nucleotides: 6. Here the CDR3 reads CASTPWTSGTGELFF. The DNA for the CDR3 is TGCGCCAGCACCCCATGGACTAGCGGGACCGGGGAGCTGTTTTTT. The whole variable domain, remainder taken from reference TRBV5-1 and TRBJ2-2, is KAGVTQTPRYLIKTRGQQVTLSCSPISGHRSVSWYQQTPGQGLQFLFEYFSETQRNKGNFPGRFSGRQFSNSRSEMNVSTLELGDSALYLCASTPWTSGTGELFFGEGSRLTVL.

The V gene is TRBV5-1, the J gene TRBJ2-7; 10 bases align to TRBD2. The V gene's germline CDR1 is SGHRS and CDR2 YFSETQ. This CDR3 comprises 15 residues. V was clipped by 0 bases and J by 6 bases; unmatched bases: 6. The CDR3 spells CASSLGLRLAGEQYF. The CDR3 DNA reads as TGCGCCAGCAGCTTGGGCCTACGACTAGCGGGCGAGCAGTACTTC.

This clonotype has a handful of counts. The rearrangement links TRBV20-1 to TRBJ2-7; TRBD2 matches at 11 bases. CDR1 is DFQATT and CDR2 is SNEGSKA in the germline V gene (reference sequence). V shed 1 base, J shed 3 bases, and the junction held 5 bases outside the gene matches. There are 15 residues in the CDR3. In nucleotides, the CDR3 is TGCAGTGCTAGAGGAACTAGCGGGGGAAGCTACGAGCAGTACTTC. Translation gives CSARGTSGGSYEQYF.

V and J are TRBV28 and TRBJ2-1, with 11 bases lining up with TRBD2. CDR1 is MDHEN, CDR2 SYDVKM, per germline. J gave up 7 bases and V 6 bases, and 8 bases lay outside the gene matches. The CDR3 contains 15 residues. DNA for the CDR3: TGTGCCAGCAGACTGCCGGTAGCGGGAGGGAATGAGCAGTTCTTC. Translating gives CASRLPVAGGNEQFF.

Concerning this clonotype: This sequence may be a read error, since a much larger clone differs from it by one base. The rearrangement joins TRBV7-8 to TRBJ2-3; the D gene could be TRBD1 or TRBD2 (5 bases each). There are 14 residues in the CDR3. Per germline, CDR1 SGHVS and CDR2 FQNEAQ. The CDR3 region has the DNA TGTACCAGCAGCCAGGGAGATTTCACAGATACGCAGTATTTT. Encoded protein: CTSSQGDFTDTQYF.

The J gene is TRBJ2-1, the V gene TRBV30; D gene uncertain. The CDR3 has 8 residues. Germline V gene data show CDR1 as GTSNPN and CDR2 as SVGIG (reference sequence). The V end lost 5 bases, the J end lost 10 bases, and 3 bases lay between the germline ends. The CDR3 nucleotides read TGTGCCTGGCCCGAGCAGTTCTTC. Protein product: CAWPEQFF. Drawing the rest from reference TRBV30 and TRBJ2-1, the complete variable domain is SQTIHQWPATLVQPVGSPLSLECTVEGTSNPNLYWYRQAAGRGLQLLFYSVGIGQISSEVPQNLSASRPQDRQFILSSKKLLLSDSGFYLCAWPEQFFGPGTRLTVL.

This clonotype was seen many times. The chain recombines TRBV7-8 with TRBJ2-1; D uncertain. CDR3 length equals 11 residues. The V and J ends lost 5 bases and 9 bases respectively, with 8 bases between them. Germline V gene sequence: CDR1 SGHVS, CDR2 FQNEAQ. CDR3 protein: CASSKLGEQFF. As DNA, the CDR3 is TGTGCCAGCAGCAAGCTAGGTGAGCAGTTCTTC.

The genes are TRBV2 and TRBJ1-3; TRBD1 might be the D (5 bases). Germline CDR1 reads SNHLY; CDR2 reads FYNNEI. The CDR3 length is 18 residues. The V gene lost 4 bases and the J gene lost 0 bases, with 19 bases spanning the gap. The CDR3 DNA is TGTGCCAGCAGTGGGAGTGTCCCCGACAGACCCTCTGGAAACACCATATATTTT. This codes for CASSGSVPDRPSGNTIYF.

This clonotype was recorded many times. The V gene is TRBV7-8, the J gene TRBJ2-5; 10 positions match TRBD2. This CDR3 has 17 residues. V lost 1 base and J lost 5; bases outside the gene matches: 10. In germline, CDR1 is SGHVS, CDR2 FQNEAQ. CDR3 DNA sequence: TGTGCCAGCAGCTTAGGAGTTTCTAGCGGGAGTCGCGAGACCCAGTACTTC. Encoded protein: CASSLGVSSGSRETQYF.

This clonotype was recorded many times. The V and J genes are TRBV7-2 and TRBJ2-2, with D perhaps matching TRBD1 (6 bases). Per the germline V gene, CDR1 is SGHTA and CDR2 is FQGNSA. CDR3 length equals 15 residues. V lost 6 bases, J lost 6 bases, and 17 bases lay in between. CDR3 sequence: CASSQALQGAGELFF. CDR3 coding DNA: TGTGCCAGCAGTCAAGCTTTACAGGGCGCCGGGGAGCTGTTTTTT. Based on the CDR3 plus reference TRBV7-2 and TRBJ2-2, the full variable domain is GAGVSQSPSNKVTEKGKDVELRCDPISGHTALYWYRQSLGQGLEFLIYFQGNSAPDKSGLPSDRFSAERTGGSVSTLTIQRTQQEDSAVYLCASSQALQGAGELFFGEGSRLTVL.

This clonotype has more than one count but fewer than ten. The chain is built from TRBV20-1 and TRBJ2-1; 10 bases map to TRBD2. The length of the CDR3 is 15 residues. Trimming took 3 bases from V and 1 from J; bases not matched to a gene: 3. Germline lookup yields CDR1 DFQATT and CDR2 SNEGSKA (reference sequence). CDR3 coding DNA: TGCAGTGCTAGGAATAGCGGGGGGTCCTACAATGAGCAGTTCTTC. Amino acids: CSARNSGGSYNEQFF.

The table lists this clonotype with many counts. This chain links TRBV7-9 with TRBJ1-1, with D maybe TRBD1 (5 bases). The germline gives CDR1 SEHNR, CDR2 FQNEAQ (reference sequence). V lost 6 bases and J lost 6, with 14 bases in between. This CDR3 is 13 amino acids long. The CDR3 here is CASSLWGSAEAFF. DNA of the CDR3: TGTGCCAGCAGTTTGTGGGGGAGCGCTGAAGCTTTCTTT.

This clonotype was recorded a few times. This chain connects TRBV11-2 to TRBJ1-1; 7 positions agree with TRBD1. CDR3 length equals 14 residues. The germline V gene encodes CDR1 SGHAT and CDR2 FQNNGV. V lost 5 bases and J lost 4; bases outside the gene matches: 7. The CDR3 nucleotides read TGTGCCAGCAGCGCCACGACAGGGATCACTGAAGCTTTCTTT. Residues: CASSATTGITEAFF.

This clonotype was counted a few times. This chain joins TRBV7-6 and TRBJ1-2; 10 bases fit TRBD1. V lost 5 bases, J lost 7 bases, and 10 bases stayed unmatched. CDR3 length: 15 residues. Germline-derived CDR1 and CDR2 are SGHVS and FNYEAQ. CDR3 nucleotide sequence: TGTGCCAGCAGCCCACCGGGACAGGGGCGACCTGGCTACACCTTC. It is translated as CASSPPGQGRPGYTF.

This clonotype has a count of ten or more. The chain employs TRBV7-2 and TRBJ2-3; D perhaps matches TRBD2 (6 bases). Germline V gene sequence: CDR1 SGHTA, CDR2 FQGNSA. The CDR3 is 16 residues long. V shed 6 bases and J shed 2 bases, with 18 bases lying between them. CDR3 sequence reads: CASRLTSGLATDTQYF. The CDR3 DNA reads as TGTGCCAGCAGACTCACTTCGGGACTCGCCACAGATACGCAGTATTTT.

There are many counts of this clonotype. This chain links TRBV7-2 with TRBJ1-1; 8 positions match TRBD1. The CDR3 length is 14 residues. V was pared by 6 bases and J by 1 base, with 4 bases of the junction left unmatched. Germline loops: CDR1 SGHTA, CDR2 FQGNSA. The CDR3 sequence is CASRHTGGNTEAFF. In nucleotides, the CDR3 is TGTGCCAGCAGACACACAGGGGGGAACACTGAAGCTTTCTTT.

V gene TRBV4-3 combines with J gene TRBJ2-7, with 8 nucleotides matching TRBD2. V lost 4 bases, J lost 7 bases, and 6 bases stayed unmatched. The CDR3 totals 13 residues. CDR1 LGHNA and CDR2 YSLEER come from the germline V gene. The CDR3 region has the DNA TGCGCCAGCAGCCGGGGACTAGTGAGGGAGCAGTACTTC. Its translation is CASSRGLVREQYF.

The table lists this clonotype with a few counts. This sequence joins TRBV20-1 and TRBJ2-3; possibly TRBD2 for D (7 bases). Trimming stripped 0 bases from V and 0 bases from J, with 19 bases between. The CDR3 runs 18 residues. Germline CDR1 reads DFQATT; CDR2 reads SNEGSKA (reference sequence). The CDR3 spells CSARDFLGGERSTDTQYF. CDR3 DNA sequence: TGCAGTGCTAGAGATTTTTTAGGGGGGGAACGCAGCACAGATACGCAGTATTTT.